The present T cell receptor (beta chain) was sequenced within a study of blood T cell repertoires in COVID-19. On the study more broadly: Spain, Italy and the United States supplied samples that represented acute and convalescent COVID-19. T cells, B-cell-depleted T cells, or PBMCs supplied cDNA or gDNA.

Authors' data handling: How many nucleated cells were present was estimated from reference gene primer amplification. Data came from immunoSEQ multiplex PCR; TCRdb stores just in-frame clones and leaves some out. V, J and clone size were drawn from that table, and D and trimming were deduced from the DNA. The sample consists of some 40,000 clones, 70% to 90% of them appearing once. The length of the CDR3 is 15 residues. Germline CDR1 reads SGHTS; CDR2 reads YDEGEE. V lost 1 base to trimming and J lost 5 bases; unmatched junction nucleotides: 6. The sequence was obtained from a man aged 65 to 85 with acute or convalescent COVID-19. Sequenced input: peripheral blood. V gene TRBV5-8 combines with J gene TRBJ2-1, with 7 positions matching TRBD2. CDR3 sequence: CASSLRLAADNEQFF. The CDR3 DNA reads TGTGCCAGCAGCTTGCGCCTAGCGGCAGACAATGAGCAGTTCTTC.